The rows below give T cell receptor beta chains drawn from one sample of a study of shared clonotypes between healthy human individuals. TCRdb's table, derived via immunoSEQ multiplex PCR, lists solely in-frame clones and lacks some. The sample carries about 1 million clones, 70% to 80% recorded once. The sample comprised memory CD4+ T cells sorted from blood. Every receptor here comes from a man aged 18 to 29 in good health. Both conserved end residues are part of each CDR3. The D gene is left open where the match is weak. Expanded clones are given a class, and other clones once, few, many or no size at all.

V	J	size	D	DNA	CDR3
TRBV7-6	TRBJ1-5	.	.	TGTGCCAGCAGCTTGGACAGCCAAGGCAATCAGCCCCAGCATTTT	CASSLDSQGNQPQHF
TRBV5-4	TRBJ1-4	.	.	TGTGCCAGCAGCTTGGGGGGTCAAACTAATGAAAAACTGTTTTTT	CASSLGGQTNEKLFF
TRBV20-1	TRBJ2-7	few	TRBD2	TGCAGTGCAGGACTAGATCACGAGCAGTACTTC	CSAGLDHEQYF
TRBV5-4	TRBJ2-5	.	TRBD1	TGTGCCAGCAGCTCGACAGGGGGCGACGAGACCCAGTACTTC	CASSSTGGDETQYF
TRBV6-5	TRBJ2-7	.	TRBD2	TGTGCCAGCAGCCGGGGACTAGCCCTATACGAGCAGTACTTC	CASSRGLALYEQYF
TRBV11-2	TRBJ1-1	.	.	TGTGCCAGCAGGTCACCCCCCGGGATTGAAGCTTTCTTT	CASRSPPGIEAFF
TRBV9	TRBJ2-7	.	TRBD2	TGTGCCAGCAGCACCACTAGCGGGGCCTCCTACGAGCAGTACTTC	CASSTTSGASYEQYF
TRBV15	TRBJ2-7	once	.	TGTGCCACCAGCAGAGGGGGGGACTCCTACGAGCAGTACTTC	CATSRGGDSYEQYF
TRBV5-4	TRBJ1-1	.	TRBD1	TGTGCCAGCAGCTTGCTACAGGGGGCTGGCACTGAAGCTTTCTTT	CASSLLQGAGTEAFF
TRBV18	TRBJ2-5	.	.	TGTGCCAGCTCCTTACTAGGATCTCAAGAGACCCAGTACTTC	CASSLLGSQETQYF
TRBV5-1	TRBJ1-1	.	TRBD1	TGCGCCAGCAGCCCGGGACAGCTCACTGAAGCTTTCTTT	CASSPGQLTEAFF
TRBV2	TRBJ2-2	.	.	TGTGCCAGCACTTGGGGCCCCGGGGAGCTGTTTTTT	CASTWGPGELFF
TRBV30	TRBJ2-5	.	.	TGTGCCTGGACCTCGGGCCGGGGAGGAGAGACCCAGTACTTC	CAWTSGRGGETQYF
TRBV20-1	TRBJ1-1	.	.	TGCAGTGCTATCGAATTCCCTGAAGCTTTCTTT	CSAIEFPEAFF
TRBV6-6	TRBJ1-1	.	TRBD1	TGTGCCAGCAAAAGACAGGGCGCGACCACTGAAGCTTTCTTT	CASKRQGATTEAFF
TRBV6-4	TRBJ1-2	.	.	TGTGCCAGCAGTGACTCGCCTGGTCGTAGATTCCCGTATGGCTACACCTTC	CASSDSPGRRFPYGYTF
TRBV6-1	TRBJ2-1	.	TRBD1	TGTGCCAGCAGTGACAATACAGGGGCCGGTGAGCAGTTCTTC	CASSDNTGAGEQFF
TRBV14	TRBJ2-7	.	TRBD1	TGTGCCAGCAGCCCTCCGGGACAGGGGGTATATCGGTTCGACGAGCAGTACTTC	CASSPPGQGVYRFDEQYF